The 14 T cell receptor beta chains below come from one sample, sequenced in a study of T cell repertoires in cytomegalovirus infection. TCRdb processed the reads anew with MiXCR; each CDR3 protein has one entry. The data contain roughly 500,000 distinct CDR3 sequences, 42% of them singletons. For these TCRs, the target antigens are not known. The material sequenced was cultured PBMCs, taken from culture after CMV antigen stimulation. The receptors derive from a human donor in good health (CMV status not recorded). Some clones in this sample may be carry-over from other donors' samples.

The chain carries TRBV6-2 or TRBV6-3 and TRBJ1-1; D is unclear. V dropped 2 bases and J dropped 1 base, with 11 bases sitting between them. The CDR3 covers 15 residues. Germline lookup yields CDR1 MNHEY and CDR2 SVGEGT. CDR3 protein: CASSYQPEGNTEAFF. DNA of the CDR3: TGTGCCAGCAGTTACCAGCCAGAGGGGAACACTGAAGCTTTCTTT.

The chain has TRBV5-4 and TRBJ1-2; D is uncertain. The CDR3 is made up of 14 amino acids. Trimming left V 4 bases short and J 4 bases short, with 14 bases between. The germline V gene has CDR1 SGHNT and CDR2 YYREEE (reference sequence). The CDR3 is CASSNSTRTYGYTF. CDR3 nucleotide sequence: TGTGCCAGCAGCAACTCGACACGGACCTATGGCTACACCTTC.

The chain is built from TRBV12-3 or TRBV12-4 and TRBJ2-7; D unresolved. Trimming cost V 3 bases and J 6 bases, with 12 bases left between them. The CDR3 runs to 13 residues. CDR3 nucleotides: TGTGCCAGCAGTTTGGGTCAGGCTGGCGAGCAGTACTTC. Protein sequence: CASSLGQAGEQYF.

The rearrangement joins TRBV12-3 or TRBV12-4 to TRBJ1-5; 8 bases align to TRBD1. V shed 8 bases, J shed 3 bases, and the junction held 6 bases outside the gene matches. This CDR3 contains 14 residues. This CDR3 reads CASGDRGPNQPQHF. In DNA, the CDR3 is TGTGCCAGCGGCGACAGGGGTCCCAATCAGCCCCAGCATTTT.

The chain combines TRBV7-2 with TRBJ1-1; D is unclear. The length of the CDR3 is 13 residues. V was pared by 2 bases and J by 7 bases, with 11 bases between. Germline V CDR1 and CDR2: SGHTA, FQGNSA. CDR3 sequence reads: CASSLLFSSEAFF. CDR3 DNA: TGTGCCAGCAGCTTACTTTTCTCAAGTGAAGCTTTCTTT.

This clonotype was picked up many times. The chain combines TRBV7-2 with TRBJ2-1, with D perhaps matching TRBD2 (7 bases). This CDR3 contains 14 residues. V lost 5 bases, J lost 6 bases, and 14 bases lay in between. The V gene's germline CDR1 is SGHTA and CDR2 FQGNSA. CDR3 in amino acids: CASSTQGGGNEQFF. The CDR3 DNA follows: TGTGCCAGCAGCACCCAAGGGGGGGGCAATGAGCAGTTCTTC.

V gene TRBV11-2 combines with J gene TRBJ2-3, with D possibly TRBD2 on 5 matching bases. Trimming cost V 4 bases and J 6 bases, with 14 bases left between them. Germline CDR1 reads SGHAT; CDR2 reads FQNNGV. This CDR3 is 14 amino acids long. CDR3 protein: CASSSSPRGDTQYF. CDR3 bases: TGTGCCAGCAGCTCCTCACCCCGCGGGGATACGCAGTATTTT.

This chain joins TRBV30 and TRBJ1-6; D not resolved. V lost 0 bases and J 5 bases, leaving 8 bases between the germline ends. This CDR3 spans 14 amino acids. From germline, CDR1 is GTSNPN and CDR2 SVGIG (reference sequence). The CDR3 loop reads CAWSVLNNNSPLHF. The DNA for the CDR3 is TGTGCCTGGAGTGTGTTAAATAATAATTCACCCCTCCACTTT.

This clonotype was counted between two and nine times. V usage is TRBV7-6 and J usage is TRBJ2-1; 9 nucleotides align to TRBD2. The CDR3 is 14 amino acids. The J segment lost 8 bases and the V segment lost 4 bases, leaving 6 bases of the junction unmatched. Germline-derived CDR1 and CDR2 are SGHVS and FNYEAQ. DNA for the CDR3: TGTGCCAGCAGCTATAGCGGGGGAGGGGATGAGCAGTTCTTC. It codes for CASSYSGGGDEQFF.

The V and J genes are TRBV6-2 or TRBV6-3 and TRBJ2-1, with 10 bases fitting TRBD2. V dropped 10 bases and J dropped 6; count of bases not matched to a gene: 27. The CDR3 spans 20 residues. Germline CDR1 MNHEY, CDR2 SVGEGT. As DNA, the CDR3 is TGTGCCACCCTCACTCGGGGGGCCGAAGAGTCAGCGGGAGGGATCAATGAGCAGTTCTTC. This codes for CATLTRGAEESAGGINEQFF.

This clonotype showed up just a few times. The chain joins TRBV11-2 to TRBJ2-3; 13 positions match TRBD2. This CDR3 has 17 amino acids. Germline CDR1 reads SGHAT; CDR2 reads FQNNGV. V lost 5 bases and J lost 1; bases outside the gene matches: 6. The CDR3 loop reads CASSLGGTSGGTDTQYF. Written as DNA, the CDR3 is TGTGCCAGCAGCCTGGGGGGGACTAGCGGGGGCACAGATACGCAGTATTTT.

The sample holds a few counts of this clonotype. The rearrangement links TRBV7-2 to TRBJ2-1; D may be TRBD2 (5 bases). CDR3 length: 15 residues. Trimming left V 3 bases short and J 1 base short, with 10 bases between. Germline-derived CDR1 and CDR2 are SGHTA and FQGNSA. The DNA of the CDR3 is TGTGCCAGCAGCTTTTTATCGGGGTCCTACAATGAGCAGTTCTTC. It yields the protein CASSFLSGSYNEQFF.

V is TRBV7-9 and J is TRBJ2-7; 9 bases map to TRBD2. V dropped 3 bases and J dropped 6; count of bases not matched to a gene: 3. Germline V CDR1 and CDR2: SEHNR, FQNEAQ (reference sequence). The CDR3 is 13 amino acids. The CDR3, as DNA: TGTGCCAGCAGCTTGGGACTAGCCGCCGAGCAGTACTTC. Translated, it gives CASSLGLAAEQYF.

There are a few counts of this clonotype. V is TRBV10-3 and J is TRBJ1-6; D is perhaps TRBD1 (6 bases). This CDR3 is 16 amino acids long. V lost 5 bases and J lost 5, with 16 bases in between. Germline CDR1 ENHRY, CDR2 SYGVKD. CDR3 loop: CAISRGVRNNNSPLHF. The CDR3, as DNA: TGTGCCATCAGTAGGGGGGTTAGGAACAATAATTCACCCCTCCACTTT.